These 2 T cell receptor beta chains originate from one sample sequenced in a study of blood T cell repertoires in COVID-19 (dated by TCRdb to about 2020). Receptor libraries were prepared by the immunoSEQ multiplex PCR assay. This is the immuneACCESS table as TCRdb keeps it, with only in-frame sequences that have V and J called. A part of the clones is gone; compared with another copy, unresolved V genes explain less than half, and the rest is unexplained. Present in this sample are some 78,000 clones, 84% of which were seen just once. The top ten constitute roughly 3.5% of the sample. The sequencing sample was made of peripheral blood. The receptors were sampled from a man between 45 and 60 years old with acute or convalescent COVID-19.

This clone was seen a handful of times. This chain links TRBV27 with TRBJ2-1; 10 positions match TRBD2. The length of the CDR3 is 15 residues. Germline V lookup: CDR1 MNHEY, CDR2 SMNVEV (reference sequence). The V and J ends lost 3 bases and 6 bases, in that order; junction bases with no gene match: 5. The CDR3 reads CASSFRAGGGNEQFF. The CDR3 DNA follows: TGTGCCAGCAGTTTTAGAGCGGGAGGGGGCAATGAGCAGTTCTTC.

The V and J genes are TRBV9 and TRBJ2-3; 9 bases line up with TRBD2. Trimming at V came to 3 bases and at J to 0 bases, leaving 8 bases not matched to a gene. The germline V gene has CDR1 SGDLS and CDR2 YYNGEE. There are 17 residues in the CDR3. CDR3 region: CASSASGVSPSTDTQYF. The CDR3 DNA reads TGTGCCAGCAGCGCTAGCGGGGTGTCACCTAGCACAGATACGCAGTATTTT. Using reference TRBV9 and TRBJ2-3 for the parts outside the CDR3, the full variable domain is DSGVTQTPKHLITATGQRVTLRCSPRSGDLSVYWYQQSLDQGLQFLIQYYNGEERAKGNILERFSAQQFPDLHSELNLSSLELGDSALYFCASSASGVSPSTDTQYFGPGTRLTVL.